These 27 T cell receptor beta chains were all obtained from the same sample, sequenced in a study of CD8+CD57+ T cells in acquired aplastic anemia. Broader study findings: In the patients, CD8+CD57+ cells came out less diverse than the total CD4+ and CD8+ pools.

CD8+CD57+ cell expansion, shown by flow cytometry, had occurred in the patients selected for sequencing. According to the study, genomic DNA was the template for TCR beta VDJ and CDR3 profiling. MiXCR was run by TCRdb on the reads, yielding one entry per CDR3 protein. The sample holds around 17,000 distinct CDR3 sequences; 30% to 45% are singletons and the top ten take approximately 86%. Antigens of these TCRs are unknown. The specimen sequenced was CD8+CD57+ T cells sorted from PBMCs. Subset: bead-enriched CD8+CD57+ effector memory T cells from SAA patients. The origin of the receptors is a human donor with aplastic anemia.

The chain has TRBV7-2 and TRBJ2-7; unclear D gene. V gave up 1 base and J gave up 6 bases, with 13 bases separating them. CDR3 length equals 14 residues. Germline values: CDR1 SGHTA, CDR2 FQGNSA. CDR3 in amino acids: CASSLGFRVGEQYF. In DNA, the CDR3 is TGTGCCAGCAGCTTAGGATTCCGCGTAGGCGAGCAGTACTTC.

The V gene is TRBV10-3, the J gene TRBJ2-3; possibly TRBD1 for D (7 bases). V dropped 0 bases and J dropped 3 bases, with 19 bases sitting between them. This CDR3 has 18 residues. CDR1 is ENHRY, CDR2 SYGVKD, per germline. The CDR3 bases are TGTGCCATCAGTGAGTCGTCCCGTTTTCAGGGGGGAACAGATACGCAGTATTTT. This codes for CAISESSRFQGGTDTQYF.

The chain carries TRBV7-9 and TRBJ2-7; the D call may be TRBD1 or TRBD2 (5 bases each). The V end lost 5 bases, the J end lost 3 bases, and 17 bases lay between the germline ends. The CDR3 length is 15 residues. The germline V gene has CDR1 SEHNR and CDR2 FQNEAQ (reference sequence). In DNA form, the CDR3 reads TGTGCCAGCAGCGCACCAGGGACCGGTAACTACGAGCAGTACTTC. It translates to CASSAPGTGNYEQYF.

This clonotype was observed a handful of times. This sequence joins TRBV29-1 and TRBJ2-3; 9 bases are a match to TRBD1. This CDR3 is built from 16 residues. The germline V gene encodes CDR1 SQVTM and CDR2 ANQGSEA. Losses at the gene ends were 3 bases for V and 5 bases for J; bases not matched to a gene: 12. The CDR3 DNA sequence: TGCAGCGTTGAGGGCTCCGGGACAGGGTTTGGAGATACGCAGTATTTT. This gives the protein CSVEGSGTGFGDTQYF.

The CDR3 nucleotides are TGCAGCCTAGAAGTAGCGGGGGAGCAGTATTTT. Its protein product is CSLEVAGEQYF. The V gene is TRBV29-1, the J gene TRBJ2-3; TRBD2 matches 9 bases. V was pared by 8 bases and J by 11 bases, with 8 bases of the junction left unmatched. Germline CDR1 reads SQVTM; CDR2 reads ANQGSEA. There are 11 residues in the CDR3.

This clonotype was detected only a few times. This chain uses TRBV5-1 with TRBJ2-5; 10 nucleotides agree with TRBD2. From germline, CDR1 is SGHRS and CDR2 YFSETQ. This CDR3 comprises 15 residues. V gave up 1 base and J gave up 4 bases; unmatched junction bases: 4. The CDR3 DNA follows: TGCGCCAGCAGCTTGCCTAGCGGGGGTGGAGAGACCCAGTACTTC. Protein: CASSLPSGGGETQYF. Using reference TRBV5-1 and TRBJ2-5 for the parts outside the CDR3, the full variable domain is KAGVTQTPRYLIKTRGQQVTLSCSPISGHRSVSWYQQTPGQGLQFLFEYFSETQRNKGNFPGRFSGRQFSNSRSEMNVSTLELGDSALYLCASSLPSGGGETQYFGPGTRLLVL.

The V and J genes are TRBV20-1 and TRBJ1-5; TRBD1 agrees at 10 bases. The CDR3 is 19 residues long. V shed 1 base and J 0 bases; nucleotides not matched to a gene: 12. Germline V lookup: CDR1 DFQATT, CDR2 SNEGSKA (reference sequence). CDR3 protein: CSARALGQGRDNSNQPQHF. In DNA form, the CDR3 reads TGCAGTGCTAGAGCCTTGGGACAGGGGCGGGATAATAGCAATCAGCCCCAGCATTTT.

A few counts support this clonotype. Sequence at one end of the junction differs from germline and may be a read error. The chain's CDR3 is CASSQAISTDTQYF. For the CDR3, the DNA is TGTGCCAGCAGTCAAGCAATTAGCACAGATACGCAGTATTTT. The chain carries TRBV2 and TRBJ2-3; D remains unclear. The germline V gene has CDR1 SNHLY and CDR2 FYNNEI. There are 14 residues in the CDR3.

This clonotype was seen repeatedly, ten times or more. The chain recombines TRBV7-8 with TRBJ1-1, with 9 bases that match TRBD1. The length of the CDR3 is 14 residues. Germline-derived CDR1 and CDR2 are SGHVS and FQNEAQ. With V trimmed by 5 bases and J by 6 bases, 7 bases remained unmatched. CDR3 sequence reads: CASSPGQGGPEAFF. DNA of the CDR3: TGTGCCAGCAGCCCGGGACAGGGTGGGCCTGAAGCTTTCTTT.

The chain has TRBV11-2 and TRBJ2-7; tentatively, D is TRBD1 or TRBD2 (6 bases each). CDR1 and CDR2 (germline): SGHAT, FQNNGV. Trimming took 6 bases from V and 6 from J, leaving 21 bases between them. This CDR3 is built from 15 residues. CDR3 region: CASRSTRGTRSEQYF. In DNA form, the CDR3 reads TGTGCCAGCAGGTCGACTAGGGGGACGAGGTCCGAGCAGTACTTC.

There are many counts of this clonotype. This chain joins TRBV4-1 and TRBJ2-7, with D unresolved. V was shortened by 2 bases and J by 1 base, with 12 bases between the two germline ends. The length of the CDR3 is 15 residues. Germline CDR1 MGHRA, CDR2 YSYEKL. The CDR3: CASSQSQDGSYEQYF. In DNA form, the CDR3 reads TGCGCCAGCAGCCAAAGCCAAGACGGATCCTACGAGCAGTACTTC.

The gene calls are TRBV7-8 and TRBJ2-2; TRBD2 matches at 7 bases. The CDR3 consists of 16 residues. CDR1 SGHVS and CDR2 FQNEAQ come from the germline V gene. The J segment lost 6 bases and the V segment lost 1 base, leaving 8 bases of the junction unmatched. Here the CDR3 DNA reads TGTGCCAGCAGCTTAGACCCAGGGAGGGTTGCCGGGGAGCTGTTTTTT. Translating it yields CASSLDPGRVAGELFF.

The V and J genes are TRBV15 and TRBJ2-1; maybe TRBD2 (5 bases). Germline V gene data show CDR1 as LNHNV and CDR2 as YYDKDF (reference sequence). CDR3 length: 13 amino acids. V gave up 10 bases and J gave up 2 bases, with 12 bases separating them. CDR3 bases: TGTGCCAGCAGTTTCGGGACCTACAATGAGCAGTTCTTC. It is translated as CASSFGTYNEQFF. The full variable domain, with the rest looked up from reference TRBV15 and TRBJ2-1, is DAMVIQNPRYQVTQFGKPVTLSCSQTLNHNVMYWYQQKSSQAPKLLFHYYDKDFNNEADTPDNFQSRRPNTSFCFLDIRSPGLGDTAMYLCASSFGTYNEQFFGPGTRLTVL.

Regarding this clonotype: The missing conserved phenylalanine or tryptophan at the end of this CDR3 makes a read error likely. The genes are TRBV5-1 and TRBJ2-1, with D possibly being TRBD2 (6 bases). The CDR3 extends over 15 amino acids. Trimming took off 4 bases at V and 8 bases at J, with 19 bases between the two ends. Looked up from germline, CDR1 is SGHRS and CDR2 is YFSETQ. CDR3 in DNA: TGCGCCAGCAGCCTGAGGCTAAGACTAGTCTATGAGCAGTTCGTC. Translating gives CASSLRLRLVYEQFV.

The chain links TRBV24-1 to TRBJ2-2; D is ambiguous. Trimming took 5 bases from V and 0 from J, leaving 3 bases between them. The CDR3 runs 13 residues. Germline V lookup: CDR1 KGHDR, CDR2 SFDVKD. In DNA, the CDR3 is TGTGCCACCAGTGCAGCGAACACCGGGGAGCTGTTTTTT. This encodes CATSAANTGELFF.

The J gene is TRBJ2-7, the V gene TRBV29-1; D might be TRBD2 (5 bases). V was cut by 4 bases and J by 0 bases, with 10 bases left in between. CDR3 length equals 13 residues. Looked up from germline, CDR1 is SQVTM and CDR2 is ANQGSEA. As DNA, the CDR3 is TGCAGCGTTGGCGGGCCGAGCTCCTACGAGCAGTACTTC. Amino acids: CSVGGPSSYEQYF.

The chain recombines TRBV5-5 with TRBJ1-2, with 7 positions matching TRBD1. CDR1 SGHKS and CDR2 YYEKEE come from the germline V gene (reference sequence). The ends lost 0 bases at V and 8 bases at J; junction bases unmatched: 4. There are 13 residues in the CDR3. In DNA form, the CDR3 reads TGTGCCAGCAGCTTGGAAACAGGGGTCGGCTACACCTTC. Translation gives CASSLETGVGYTF.

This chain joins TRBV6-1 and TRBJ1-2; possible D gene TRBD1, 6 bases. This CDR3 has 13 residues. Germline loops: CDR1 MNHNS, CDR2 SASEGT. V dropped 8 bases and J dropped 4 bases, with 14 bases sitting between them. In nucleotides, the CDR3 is TGTGCCAGCGTTGGCGGGGGCACCTATGGCTACACCTTC. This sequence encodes CASVGGGTYGYTF.

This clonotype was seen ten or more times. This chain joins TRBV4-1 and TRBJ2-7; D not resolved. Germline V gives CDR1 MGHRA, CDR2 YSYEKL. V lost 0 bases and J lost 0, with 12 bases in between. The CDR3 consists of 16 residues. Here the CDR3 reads CASSQELAVFSYEQYF. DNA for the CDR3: TGCGCCAGCAGCCAAGAGCTCGCGGTCTTCTCCTACGAGCAGTACTTC.

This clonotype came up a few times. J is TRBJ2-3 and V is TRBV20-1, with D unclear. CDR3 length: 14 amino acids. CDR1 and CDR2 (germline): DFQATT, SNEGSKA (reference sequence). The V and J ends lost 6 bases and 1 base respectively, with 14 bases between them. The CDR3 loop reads CSARDGGGTDTQYF. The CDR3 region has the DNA TGCAGTGCCCGCGACGGCGGCGGCACAGATACGCAGTATTTT.

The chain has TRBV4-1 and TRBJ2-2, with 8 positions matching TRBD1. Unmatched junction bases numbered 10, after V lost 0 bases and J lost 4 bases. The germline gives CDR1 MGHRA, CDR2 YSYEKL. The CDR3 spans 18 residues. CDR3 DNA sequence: TGCGCCAGCAGCCAAGAAAGGACAGGGATGGTGGGCACCGGGGAGCTGTTTTTT. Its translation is CASSQERTGMVGTGELFF.

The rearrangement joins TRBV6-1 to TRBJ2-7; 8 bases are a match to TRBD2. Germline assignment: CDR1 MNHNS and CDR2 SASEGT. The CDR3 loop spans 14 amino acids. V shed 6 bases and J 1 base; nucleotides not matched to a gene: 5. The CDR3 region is CASSLGGASYEQYF. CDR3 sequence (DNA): TGTGCCAGCAGCCTCGGGGGGGCTTCCTACGAGCAGTACTTC.

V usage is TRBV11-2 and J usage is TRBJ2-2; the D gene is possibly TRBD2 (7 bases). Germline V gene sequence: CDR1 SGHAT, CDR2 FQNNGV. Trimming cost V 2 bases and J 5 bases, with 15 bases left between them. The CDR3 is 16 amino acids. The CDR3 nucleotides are TGTGCCAGCAGCTTATTCCGGGGGGCAGGTACCGGGGAGCTGTTTTTT. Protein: CASSLFRGAGTGELFF.

CDR3 protein: CSAYSGYQPQHF. In DNA form, the CDR3 reads TGCAGTGCTTATTCAGGGTATCAGCCCCAGCATTTT. V and J are TRBV20-1 and TRBJ1-5, with a tentative D call TRBD1 (5 bases). This CDR3 region has 12 residues. Trimming shortened V by 5 bases and J by 5 bases, and 10 bases separated the two germline ends. The V gene's germline CDR1 is DFQATT and CDR2 SNEGSKA (reference sequence).

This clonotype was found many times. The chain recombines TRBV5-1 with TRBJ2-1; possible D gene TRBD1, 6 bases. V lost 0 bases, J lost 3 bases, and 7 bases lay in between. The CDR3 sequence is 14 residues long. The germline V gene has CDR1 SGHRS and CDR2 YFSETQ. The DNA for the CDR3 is TGCGCCAGCAGCTTGGGGACAGACTACAATGAGCAGTTCTTC. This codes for CASSLGTDYNEQFF.

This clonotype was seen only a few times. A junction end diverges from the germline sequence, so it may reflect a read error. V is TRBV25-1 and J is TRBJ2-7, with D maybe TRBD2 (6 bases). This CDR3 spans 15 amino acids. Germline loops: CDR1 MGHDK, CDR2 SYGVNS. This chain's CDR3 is CAGSEIGGATYEQYF. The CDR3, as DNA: TGTGCCGGCAGTGAAATAGGAGGGGCCACCTACGAGCAGTACTTC.

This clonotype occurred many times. Written as DNA, the CDR3 is TGTGCCATCAGACCGTCAGGGGCGGAAGCTTTCTTT. This sequence encodes CAIRPSGAEAFF. The chain carries TRBV10-3 and TRBJ1-1, with a weak D call TRBD1 (6 bases). The CDR3 consists of 12 residues. The germline V gene has CDR1 ENHRY and CDR2 SYGVKD. Trimming removed 6 bases from V and 8 bases from J, with 13 bases in between.